The entry that follows covers one TCR beta chain sequence. The source of the sample is a study of shared clonotypes between healthy human individuals. V gave up 6 bases and J gave up 6 bases; unmatched junction bases: 12. This CDR3 contains 16 residues. The germline V gene has CDR1 MDHEN and CDR2 SYDVKM. None of the donors, who were healthy HIV-negative adults, had recently had acute infections or vaccinations. The method was immunoSEQ multiplex PCR; TCRdb's version includes in-frame clones alone and lacks a portion of them. The table has 520,000 or so clones, around 74% seen once; the top ten hold 10% to 15%.

The chain carries TRBV28 and TRBJ2-3; 10 positions match TRBD2. The specimen was PBMCs. The receptor was derived from a woman in her thirties or forties in good health. Some clones in this sample may be carry-over from other donors' samples. CDR3 sequence: CASSLRTSGDVDTQYF. CDR3 sequence (DNA): TGTGCCAGCAGCCTCCGGACTAGCGGAGACGTTGATACGCAGTATTTT.